This T cell receptor beta chain was identified during a study of neurological immune-mediated disorders. Described time point: technical triplicate 1. V was clipped by 0 bases and J by 4 bases, with 12 bases between them. This CDR3 spans 15 amino acids. Germline V lookup: CDR1 KGHSH, CDR2 LQKENI. Study conclusions and caveats: CDR3 amino acid sequences of expanded clones were not shared across subjects, a result suggesting private repertoires in all groups. HTLV-1-associated myelopathy had the most TCR clonal expansion, whereas multiple sclerosis had the least (lower than in healthy controls).

This clonotype was seen only a few times. What it recognizes is unknown. With 10-nucleotide random UMIs, 5'RACE was used to make the cDNA. TCRdb reanalysed the 5' RACE reads using MiXCR and keeps one entry per CDR3 protein. The profile shows about 38,000 distinct CDR3 sequences, around 10% of them singletons. The chain couples TRBV18 to TRBJ1-1; TRBD1 is a possible D gene (5 bases). This clonotype originated in a man in his sixties with HTLV-1-associated myelopathy (HAM/TSP). Sequencing was carried out using PBMCs. CDR3 DNA: TGTGCCAGCTCACCACCGGCGGGTAGGGGCACTGAAGCTTTCTTT. As protein: CASSPPAGRGTEAFF.